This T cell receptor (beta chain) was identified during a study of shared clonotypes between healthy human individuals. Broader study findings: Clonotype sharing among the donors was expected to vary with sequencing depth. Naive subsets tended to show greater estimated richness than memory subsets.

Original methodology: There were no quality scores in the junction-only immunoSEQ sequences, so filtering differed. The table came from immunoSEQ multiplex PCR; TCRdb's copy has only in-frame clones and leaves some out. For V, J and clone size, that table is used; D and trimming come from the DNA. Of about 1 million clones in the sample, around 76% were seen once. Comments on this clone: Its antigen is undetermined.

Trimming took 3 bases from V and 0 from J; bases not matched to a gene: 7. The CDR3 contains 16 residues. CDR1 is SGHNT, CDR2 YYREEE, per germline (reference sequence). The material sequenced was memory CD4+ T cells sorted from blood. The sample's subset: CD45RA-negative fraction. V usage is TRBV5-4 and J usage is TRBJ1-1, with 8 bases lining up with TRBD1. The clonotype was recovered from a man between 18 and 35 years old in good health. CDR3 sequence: CASSYDRGGMNTEAFF. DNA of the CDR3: TGTGCCAGCAGCTACGACAGGGGTGGGATGAACACTGAAGCTTTCTTT.